A selection of T cell receptor beta chains follows, all from one sample in a study of blood T cell repertoires in COVID-19. Here immunoSEQ multiplex PCR was the method, and the copy in TCRdb shows in-frame clones only, minus some. The sample has over 80,000 clones, 70% to 90% seen once. Sequenced: peripheral blood. These receptor sequences come from a woman older than 75 with acute or convalescent COVID-19. CDR3s include the opening cysteine and the closing phenylalanine or tryptophan. The order of the fields is clone size, V gene, J gene, D gene, CDR3 protein. D genes are given only for firm matches. Only some rows state a clone size, as once, few, many or a class for expanded clones.

abundance: NA; v_gene: TRBV19; j_gene: TRBJ1-2; d_gene: TRBD1; CDR3aa: CASSSPGQGLNYGYTF
abundance: NA; v_gene: TRBV24-1; j_gene: TRBJ2-1; d_gene: TRBD2; CDR3aa: CATTSSGSVEGSYNEQFF
abundance: NA; v_gene: TRBV5-1; j_gene: TRBJ2-7; d_gene: NA; CDR3aa: CASSLGGRSGKYEQYF
abundance: NA; v_gene: TRBV18; j_gene: TRBJ1-1; d_gene: TRBD1; CDR3aa: CASSPRGTAGKRSEAFF
abundance: NA; v_gene: TRBV19; j_gene: TRBJ2-5; d_gene: TRBD2; CDR3aa: CASSINGGETQYF
abundance: few; v_gene: TRBV2; j_gene: TRBJ1-1; d_gene: NA; CDR3aa: CASRAGSIGGPSNTEAFF
abundance: few; v_gene: TRBV6-5; j_gene: TRBJ2-7; d_gene: TRBD1; CDR3aa: CASSSSEGAWAYEQYF
abundance: NA; v_gene: TRBV4-1; j_gene: TRBJ1-1; d_gene: NA; CDR3aa: CASARFLSTEAFF
abundance: NA; v_gene: TRBV28; j_gene: TRBJ1-1; d_gene: NA; CDR3aa: CASTDPAVGAFF
abundance: NA; v_gene: TRBV27; j_gene: TRBJ2-1; d_gene: TRBD2; CDR3aa: CASTPGLAGGEQFF
abundance: NA; v_gene: TRBV3-1/TRBV3-2; j_gene: TRBJ2-1; d_gene: NA; CDR3aa: CASSQEEGWNEQFF
abundance: NA; v_gene: TRBV11-2; j_gene: TRBJ2-1; d_gene: TRBD2; CDR3aa: CASSLASSGRVGLWEQFF
abundance: NA; v_gene: TRBV27; j_gene: TRBJ1-2; d_gene: NA; CDR3aa: CASSFWGQDGYTF
abundance: NA; v_gene: TRBV6-6; j_gene: TRBJ2-7; d_gene: TRBD1; CDR3aa: CASSLDRGRYEQYF
abundance: NA; v_gene: TRBV5-6; j_gene: TRBJ1-2; d_gene: NA; CDR3aa: CASSPGGGNYGYTF
abundance: NA; v_gene: TRBV24-1; j_gene: TRBJ1-5; d_gene: NA; CDR3aa: CATRKGGQEQPQHF
abundance: NA; v_gene: TRBV3-1/TRBV3-2; j_gene: TRBJ1-1; d_gene: NA; CDR3aa: CASSQAVNTEAFF
abundance: NA; v_gene: TRBV18; j_gene: TRBJ1-6; d_gene: NA; CDR3aa: CASSPVAQLNSPLHF
abundance: NA; v_gene: TRBV7-8; j_gene: TRBJ1-2; d_gene: NA; CDR3aa: CASSLARRQGFGYTF
abundance: NA; v_gene: TRBV6-5; j_gene: TRBJ1-2; d_gene: TRBD1; CDR3aa: CASSYYKTGGSYTF
abundance: NA; v_gene: TRBV19; j_gene: TRBJ2-3; d_gene: TRBD2; CDR3aa: CASNPGLAAADTQYF
abundance: NA; v_gene: TRBV6-2/TRBV6-3; j_gene: TRBJ1-2; d_gene: NA; CDR3aa: CASSYSAESGYGYTF
abundance: once; v_gene: TRBV10-3; j_gene: TRBJ1-6; d_gene: NA; CDR3aa: CAISAGDNSPLHF
abundance: NA; v_gene: TRBV7-6; j_gene: TRBJ2-2; d_gene: NA; CDR3aa: CASSLALSGRELFF
abundance: few; v_gene: TRBV21-1; j_gene: TRBJ2-2; d_gene: NA; CDR3aa: CASSKALFRGRLTGELFF
abundance: NA; v_gene: TRBV7-8; j_gene: TRBJ1-1; d_gene: NA; CDR3aa: CASSQQVGWNTEAFF
abundance: NA; v_gene: TRBV24-1; j_gene: TRBJ2-2; d_gene: TRBD1; CDR3aa: CATSDLSGGNTGELFF
abundance: NA; v_gene: TRBV9; j_gene: TRBJ1-3; d_gene: NA; CDR3aa: CASSVAIGASSGNTIYF
abundance: once; v_gene: TRBV30; j_gene: TRBJ2-5; d_gene: TRBD1; CDR3aa: CAWGLQGAGETQYF
abundance: NA; v_gene: TRBV27; j_gene: TRBJ2-7; d_gene: TRBD2; CDR3aa: CASSLSGAGAYEQYF
abundance: NA; v_gene: TRBV11-3; j_gene: TRBJ2-5; d_gene: NA; CDR3aa: CASSLQGSGQETQYF
abundance: once; v_gene: TRBV7-2; j_gene: TRBJ2-7; d_gene: NA; CDR3aa: CASSPRGVPGNYEQYF
abundance: NA; v_gene: TRBV5-6; j_gene: TRBJ2-1; d_gene: TRBD2; CDR3aa: CASSFLASGRFNEQFF
abundance: once; v_gene: TRBV6-2/TRBV6-3; j_gene: TRBJ1-1; d_gene: NA; CDR3aa: CASSYVMGSAGVNTEAFF
abundance: NA; v_gene: TRBV30; j_gene: TRBJ2-7; d_gene: NA; CDR3aa: CAWSPGAGNYEQYF
abundance: NA; v_gene: TRBV7-2; j_gene: TRBJ2-3; d_gene: NA; CDR3aa: CASSLDFQDTQYF
abundance: NA; v_gene: TRBV5-1; j_gene: TRBJ2-5; d_gene: NA; CDR3aa: CASSLAAGLQETQYF
abundance: few; v_gene: TRBV7-3; j_gene: TRBJ2-7; d_gene: NA; CDR3aa: CASSPRQGPSYEQYF
abundance: NA; v_gene: TRBV19; j_gene: TRBJ2-7; d_gene: TRBD2; CDR3aa: CASSVSGSVYEQYF
abundance: once; v_gene: TRBV19; j_gene: TRBJ2-7; d_gene: TRBD1; CDR3aa: CASSIGDSYEQYF
abundance: NA; v_gene: TRBV10-3; j_gene: TRBJ2-7; d_gene: TRBD1; CDR3aa: CAISESDRGGGYEQYF
abundance: NA; v_gene: TRBV12-3/TRBV12-4; j_gene: TRBJ2-5; d_gene: TRBD1; CDR3aa: CASRAGTGPTQYF
abundance: NA; v_gene: TRBV3-1/TRBV3-2; j_gene: TRBJ1-6; d_gene: TRBD1; CDR3aa: CASSHGQGGSPLHF